The 12 T cell receptor beta chains below all came from one sample that was sequenced in a study of T cell responses to AZD1222 COVID-19 vaccine. Profiled with immunoSEQ multiplex PCR; TCRdb holds only in-frame clones, not every one. The sample holds more than 95,000 clones, 75% to 90% seen once. The sequencing used peripheral blood, collected on day 0 of AZD1222 vaccination. The receptor set was obtained from an adult in good health.

The CDR3 nucleotides are TGTGCCAGCAGCTTAGTAATTTGGGAGCAGTACTTC. This sequence encodes CASSLVIWEQYF. The chain joins TRBV7-8 to TRBJ2-7; D is uncertain. Germline CDR1 and CDR2: SGHVS and FQNEAQ. The CDR3 is 12 amino acids. Trimming shortened V by 1 base and J by 7 bases, and 8 bases separated the two germline ends.

The J gene is TRBJ1-1, the V gene TRBV19; D gene ambiguous. V lost 0 bases, J lost 5 bases, and 19 bases lay in between. The CDR3 spans 17 residues. Germline CDR1 reads LNHDA; CDR2 reads SQIVND (reference sequence). In nucleotides, the CDR3 is TGTGCCAGTAGTATAGATCAATTTCGGATCAGTACAACTGAAGCTTTCTTT. Protein product: CASSIDQFRISTTEAFF. The full variable domain, rest sourced from reference TRBV19 and TRBJ1-1, is DGGITQSPKYLFRKEGQNVTLSCEQNLNHDAMYWYRQDPGQGLRLIYYSQIVNDFQKGDIAEGYSVSREKKESFPLTVTSAQKNPTAFYLCASSIDQFRISTTEAFFGQGTRLTVV.

The chain couples TRBV6-5 to TRBJ1-1; no reliable D call. Trimming cost V 6 bases and J 5 bases, with 10 bases left between them. The CDR3 extends over 12 amino acids. Germline lookup yields CDR1 MNHEY and CDR2 SVGAGI. The CDR3 spells CASRGWTTEAFF. The CDR3, as DNA: TGTGCCAGCAGGGGATGGACGACTGAAGCTTTCTTT.

V usage is TRBV2 and J usage is TRBJ2-1; possible D gene TRBD2, 6 bases. The CDR3 covers 15 residues. Germline V gene sequence: CDR1 SNHLY, CDR2 FYNNEI. The germline V and J ends were trimmed by 6 bases and 4 bases, with 16 bases remaining between them. The CDR3 protein is CASRSRREGYNEQFF. The CDR3 DNA sequence: TGTGCCAGCAGGAGTCGGAGGGAAGGGTACAATGAGCAGTTCTTC.

The rearrangement joins TRBV5-6 to TRBJ2-5; either TRBD1 or TRBD2 may fit D (5 bases each). V lost 0 bases and J lost 1, with 13 bases in between. The CDR3 length is 16 residues. Germline V gives CDR1 SGHDT, CDR2 YYEEEE. DNA for the CDR3: TGTGCCAGCAGCTTGGAGAGGGGCCCCGTCCAAGAGACCCAGTACTTC. Its protein is CASSLERGPVQETQYF.

V and J are TRBV5-4 and TRBJ1-2, with a weak D call TRBD1 (6 bases). In germline, CDR1 is SGHNT, CDR2 YYREEE (reference sequence). The CDR3 covers 15 residues. Trimming removed 0 bases from V and 2 bases from J, with 11 bases in between. The chain's CDR3 is CASSLGGRGNYGYTF. The CDR3 DNA reads TGTGCCAGCAGCTTGGGTGGCAGGGGAAACTATGGCTACACCTTC.

This chain connects TRBV20-1 to TRBJ2-3, with D perhaps TRBD2 (5 bases). This CDR3 region has 16 residues. Germline V gene lookup returns CDR1 DFQATT and CDR2 SNEGSKA (reference sequence). Between the trimmed V and J ends, which lost 3 bases and 2 bases, there was a span of 18 bases. The chain's CDR3 is CSASEGSDRFTDTQYF. CDR3 DNA: TGCAGTGCTAGTGAGGGCAGTGATAGGTTCACAGATACGCAGTATTTT.

In its sample, this clone was seen a few times. The V and J genes are TRBV6-5 and TRBJ2-2, with D perhaps TRBD1 (5 bases). This CDR3 has 15 amino acids. Germline CDR1 and CDR2: MNHEY and SVGAGI. The germline V and J ends were trimmed by 5 bases and 1 base, with 11 bases remaining between them. The CDR3 region has the DNA TGTGCCAGCAGTACCCCACAGGAGAACACCGGGGAGCTGTTTTTT. It translates to CASSTPQENTGELFF.

The chain links TRBV18 to TRBJ2-7; weak D call: TRBD1 (5 bases). V was pared by 2 bases and J by 2 bases, with 13 bases between. The germline CDR1 and CDR2 sequences are KGHSH and LQKENI. This CDR3 has 15 amino acids. The CDR3 spells CASSPGLSGTYEQYF. As DNA, the CDR3 is TGTGCCAGCTCACCAGGTTTGTCAGGGACCTACGAGCAGTACTTC.

CDR3 in amino acids: CASSADRGIIQETQYF. CDR3 DNA: TGTGCCAGCAGCGCGGACAGGGGGATCATTCAAGAGACCCAGTACTTC. V gene TRBV9 combines with J gene TRBJ2-5; 10 nucleotides align to TRBD1. Germline V gene sequence: CDR1 SGDLS, CDR2 YYNGEE. V dropped 3 bases and J dropped 2; count of bases not matched to a gene: 7. The CDR3 loop spans 16 amino acids.

The chain is built from TRBV7-2 and TRBJ2-5; either TRBD1 or TRBD2 may fit D (6 bases each). The CDR3 is made up of 17 amino acids. CDR1 and CDR2 (germline): SGHTA, FQGNSA. The V and J ends lost 1 base and 1 base respectively, with 16 bases between them. CDR3 residues: CASSLGISGGPQETQYF. In DNA form, the CDR3 reads TGTGCCAGCAGCTTAGGAATTAGTGGGGGGCCCCAAGAGACCCAGTACTTC.

The rearrangement uses TRBV10-3 and TRBJ2-5; the match to TRBD1 covers 7 bases. V lost 0 bases, J lost 5 bases, and 3 bases stayed unmatched. Germline lookup yields CDR1 ENHRY and CDR2 SYGVKD. This CDR3 comprises 14 residues. CDR3 in amino acids: CAISESKGGETQYF. CDR3 bases: TGTGCCATCAGTGAGTCGAAAGGGGGCGAGACCCAGTACTTC.